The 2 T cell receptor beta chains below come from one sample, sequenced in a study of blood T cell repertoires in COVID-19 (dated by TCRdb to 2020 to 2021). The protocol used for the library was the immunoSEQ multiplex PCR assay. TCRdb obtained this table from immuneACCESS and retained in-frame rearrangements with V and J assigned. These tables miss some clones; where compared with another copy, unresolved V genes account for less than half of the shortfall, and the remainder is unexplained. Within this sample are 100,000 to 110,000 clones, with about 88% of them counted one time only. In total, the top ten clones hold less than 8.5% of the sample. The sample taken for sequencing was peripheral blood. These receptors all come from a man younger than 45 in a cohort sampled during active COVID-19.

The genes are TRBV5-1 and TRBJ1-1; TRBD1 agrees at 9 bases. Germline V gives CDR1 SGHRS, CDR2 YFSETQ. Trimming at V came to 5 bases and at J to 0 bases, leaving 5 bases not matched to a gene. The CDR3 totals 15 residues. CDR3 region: CASRLQGAVNTEAFF. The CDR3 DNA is TGCGCCAGCAGATTACAGGGGGCGGTGAACACTGAAGCTTTCTTT.

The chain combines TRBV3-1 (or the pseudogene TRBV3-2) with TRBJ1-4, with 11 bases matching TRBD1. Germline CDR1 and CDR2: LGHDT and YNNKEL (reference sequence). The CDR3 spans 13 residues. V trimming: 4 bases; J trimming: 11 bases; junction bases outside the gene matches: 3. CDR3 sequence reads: CASSRDRGNKLFF. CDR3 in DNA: TGTGCCAGCAGCCGGGACAGGGGGAATAAACTGTTTTTT.